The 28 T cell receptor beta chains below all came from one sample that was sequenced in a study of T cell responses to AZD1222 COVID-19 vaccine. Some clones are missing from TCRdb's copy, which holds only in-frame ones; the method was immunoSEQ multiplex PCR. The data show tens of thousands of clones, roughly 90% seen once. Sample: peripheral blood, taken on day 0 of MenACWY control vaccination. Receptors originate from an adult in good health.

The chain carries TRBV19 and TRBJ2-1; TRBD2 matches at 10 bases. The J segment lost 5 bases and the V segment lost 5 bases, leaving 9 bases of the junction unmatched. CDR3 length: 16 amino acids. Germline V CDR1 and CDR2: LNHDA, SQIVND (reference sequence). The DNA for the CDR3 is TGTGCCAGTAGTTTACTCGGGACTAGCGACCACAATGAGCAGTTCTTC. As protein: CASSLLGTSDHNEQFF.

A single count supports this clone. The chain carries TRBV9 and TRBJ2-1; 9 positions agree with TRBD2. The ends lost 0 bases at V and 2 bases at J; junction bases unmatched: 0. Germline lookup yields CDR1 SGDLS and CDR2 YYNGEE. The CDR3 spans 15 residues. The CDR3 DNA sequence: TGTGCCAGCAGCGTAGCTAGCGGGACCTACAATGAGCAGTTCTTC. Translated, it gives CASSVASGTYNEQFF.

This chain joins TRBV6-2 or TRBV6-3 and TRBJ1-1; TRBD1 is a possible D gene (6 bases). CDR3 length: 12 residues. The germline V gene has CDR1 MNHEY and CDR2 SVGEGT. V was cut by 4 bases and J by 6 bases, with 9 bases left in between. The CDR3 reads CASSSQGSEAFF. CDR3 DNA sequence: TGTGCCAGCAGTTCGCAGGGGTCTGAAGCTTTCTTT.

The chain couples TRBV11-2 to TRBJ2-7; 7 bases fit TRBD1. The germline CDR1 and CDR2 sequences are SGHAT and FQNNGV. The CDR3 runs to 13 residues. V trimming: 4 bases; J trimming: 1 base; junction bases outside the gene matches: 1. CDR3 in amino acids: CASSSGQSYEQYF. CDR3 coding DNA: TGTGCCAGCAGCTCGGGACAGTCCTACGAGCAGTACTTC.

CDR3 nucleotides: TGTGCCAGCAGCTCCAGGGACAGGGGGGAGACCCAGTACTTC. Its protein product is CASSSRDRGETQYF. The rearrangement links TRBV7-2 to TRBJ2-5, with 11 bases fitting TRBD1. CDR3 length: 14 residues. The J segment lost 5 bases and the V segment lost 4 bases, leaving 3 bases of the junction unmatched. Per germline, CDR1 SGHTA and CDR2 FQGNSA.

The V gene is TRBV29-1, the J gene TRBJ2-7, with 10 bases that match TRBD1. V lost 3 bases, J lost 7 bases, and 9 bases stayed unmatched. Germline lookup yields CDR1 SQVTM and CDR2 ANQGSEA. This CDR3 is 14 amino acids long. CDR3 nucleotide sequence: TGCAGCGTTGAGTCCGGGACAGGGGCTGGAGAGCAGTACTTC. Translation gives CSVESGTGAGEQYF.

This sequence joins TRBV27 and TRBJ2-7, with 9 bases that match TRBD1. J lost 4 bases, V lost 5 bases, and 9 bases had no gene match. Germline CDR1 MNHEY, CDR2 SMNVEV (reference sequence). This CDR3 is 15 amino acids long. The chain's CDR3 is CASSHGQGFIYEQYF. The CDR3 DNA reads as TGTGCCAGCAGTCACGGACAGGGGTTTATTTACGAGCAGTACTTC.

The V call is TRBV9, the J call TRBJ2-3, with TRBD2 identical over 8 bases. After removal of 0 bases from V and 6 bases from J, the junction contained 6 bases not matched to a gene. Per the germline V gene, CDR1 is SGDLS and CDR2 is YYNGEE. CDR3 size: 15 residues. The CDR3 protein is CASSVVAGGADTQYF. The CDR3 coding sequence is TGTGCCAGCAGCGTAGTTGCGGGAGGTGCCGATACGCAGTATTTT.

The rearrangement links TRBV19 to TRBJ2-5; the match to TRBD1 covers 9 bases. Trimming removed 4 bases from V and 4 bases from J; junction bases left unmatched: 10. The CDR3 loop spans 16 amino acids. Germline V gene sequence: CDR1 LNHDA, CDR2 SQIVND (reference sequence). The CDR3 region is CASSTIRTGVIETQYF. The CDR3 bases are TGTGCCAGTAGTACCATTCGGACAGGGGTCATAGAGACCCAGTACTTC.

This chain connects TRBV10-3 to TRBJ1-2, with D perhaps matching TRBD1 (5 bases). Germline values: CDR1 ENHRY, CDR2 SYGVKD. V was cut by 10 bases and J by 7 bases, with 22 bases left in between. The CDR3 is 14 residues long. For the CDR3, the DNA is TGTGCCACCTCCCGAATCCGGGACCGCTCTGGCTACACCTTC. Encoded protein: CATSRIRDRSGYTF.

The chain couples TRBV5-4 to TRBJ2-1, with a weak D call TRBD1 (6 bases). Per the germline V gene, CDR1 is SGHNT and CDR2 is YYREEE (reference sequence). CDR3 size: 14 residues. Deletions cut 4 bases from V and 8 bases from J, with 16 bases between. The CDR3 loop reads CASSPSGVGDEQFF. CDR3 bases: TGTGCCAGCAGCCCCTCAGGGGTGGGGGATGAGCAGTTCTTC.

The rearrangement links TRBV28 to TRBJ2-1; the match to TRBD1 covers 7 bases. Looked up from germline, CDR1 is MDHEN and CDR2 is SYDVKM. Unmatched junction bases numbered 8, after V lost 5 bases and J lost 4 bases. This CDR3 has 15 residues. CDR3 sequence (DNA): TGTGCCAGCAGTACCGACAGGGTGGGGTACAATGAGCAGTTCTTC. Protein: CASSTDRVGYNEQFF.

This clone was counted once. The CDR3 loop is CASSWTGTTYEQYF. The DNA for the CDR3 is TGTGCCAGCAGCTGGACAGGGACAACCTACGAGCAGTACTTC. V gene TRBV27 combines with J gene TRBJ2-7; TRBD1 matches at 8 bases. V gave up 6 bases and J gave up 2 bases; unmatched junction bases: 6. CDR3 length: 14 amino acids. Germline V CDR1 and CDR2: MNHEY, SMNVEV (reference sequence).

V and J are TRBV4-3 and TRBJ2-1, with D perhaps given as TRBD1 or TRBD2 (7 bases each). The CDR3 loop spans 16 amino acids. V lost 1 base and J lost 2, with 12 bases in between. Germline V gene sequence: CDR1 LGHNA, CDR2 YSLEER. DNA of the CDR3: TGCGCCAGCAGCCAAGTGGGAGGGGGCACCTACAATGAGCAGTTCTTC. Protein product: CASSQVGGGTYNEQFF.

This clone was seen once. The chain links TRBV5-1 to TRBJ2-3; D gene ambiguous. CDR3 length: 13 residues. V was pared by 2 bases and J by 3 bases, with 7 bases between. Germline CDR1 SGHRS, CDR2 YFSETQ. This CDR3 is CASSFSQTDTQYF. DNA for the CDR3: TGCGCCAGCAGCTTCTCACAGACAGATACGCAGTATTTT.

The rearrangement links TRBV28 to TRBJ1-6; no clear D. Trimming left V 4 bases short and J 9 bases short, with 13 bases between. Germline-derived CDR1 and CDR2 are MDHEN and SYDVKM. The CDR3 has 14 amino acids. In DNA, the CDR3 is TGTGCCAGCAGTTCCGGAGAGGGAATTTCACCCCTCCACTTT. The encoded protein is CASSSGEGISPLHF.

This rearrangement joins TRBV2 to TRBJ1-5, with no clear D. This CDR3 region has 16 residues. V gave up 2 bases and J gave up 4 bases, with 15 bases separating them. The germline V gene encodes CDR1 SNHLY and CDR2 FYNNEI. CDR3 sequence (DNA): TGTGCCAGCAGTGAACAGGAGATTGGGGTTAATCAGCCCCAGCATTTT. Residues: CASSEQEIGVNQPQHF. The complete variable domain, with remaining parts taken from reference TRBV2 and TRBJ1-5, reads EPEVTQTPSHQVTQMGQEVILRCVPISNHLYFYWYRQILGQKVEFLVSFYNNEISEKSEIFDDQFSVERPDGSNFTLKIRSTKLEDSAMYFCASSEQEIGVNQPQHFGDGTRLSIL.

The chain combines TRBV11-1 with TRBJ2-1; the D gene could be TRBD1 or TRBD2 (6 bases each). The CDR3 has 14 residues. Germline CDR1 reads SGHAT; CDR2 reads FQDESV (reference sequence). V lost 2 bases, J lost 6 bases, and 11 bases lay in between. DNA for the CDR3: TGTGCCAGCAGCTTATCTGGAGGGGGCAATGAGCAGTTCTTC. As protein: CASSLSGGGNEQFF.

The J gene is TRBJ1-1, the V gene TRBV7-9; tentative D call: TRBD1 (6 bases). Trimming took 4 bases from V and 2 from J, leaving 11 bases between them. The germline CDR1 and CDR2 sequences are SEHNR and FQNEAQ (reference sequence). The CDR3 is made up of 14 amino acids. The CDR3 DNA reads TGTGCCAGCAGCTCCCAGGGGCACAACACTGAAGCTTTCTTT. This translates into CASSSQGHNTEAFF.

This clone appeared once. The CDR3 DNA reads as TGTGCCAGCAGCCAACGGCCTGGCTACGAGCAGTACTTC. Encoded protein: CASSQRPGYEQYF. V is TRBV5-6 and J is TRBJ2-7; D is ambiguous. CDR3 length: 13 residues. V was cut by 4 bases and J by 3 bases, with 11 bases left in between. CDR1 is SGHDT and CDR2 is YYEEEE in the germline V gene. Full variable domain (outside the CDR3, taken from reference TRBV5-6 and TRBJ2-7): DAGVTQSPTHLIKTRGQQVTLRCSPKSGHDTVSWYQQALGQGPQFIFQYYEEEERQRGNFPDRFSGHQFPNYSSELNVNALLLGDSALYLCASSQRPGYEQYFGPGTRLTVT.

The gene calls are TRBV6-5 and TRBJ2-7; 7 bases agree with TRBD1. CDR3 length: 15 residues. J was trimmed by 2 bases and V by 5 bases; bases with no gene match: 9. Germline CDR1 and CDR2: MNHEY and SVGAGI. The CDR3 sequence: CASSRTVQGAYEQYF. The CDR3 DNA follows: TGTGCCAGCAGTCGGACGGTTCAGGGGGCCTACGAGCAGTACTTC.

DNA of the CDR3: TGTGCCAGCAGCCCCCCCGGAGGAGTGAAGCAGTTCTTC. It yields the protein CASSPPGGVKQFF. The chain joins TRBV9 to TRBJ2-1; possible D gene TRBD2, 5 bases. The V gene lost 4 bases and the J gene lost 11 bases, with 16 bases spanning the gap. This CDR3 has 13 amino acids. Germline CDR1 reads SGDLS; CDR2 reads YYNGEE.

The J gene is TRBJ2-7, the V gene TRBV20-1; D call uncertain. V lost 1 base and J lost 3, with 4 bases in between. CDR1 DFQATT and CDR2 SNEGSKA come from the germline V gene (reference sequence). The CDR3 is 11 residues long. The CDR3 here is CSARVDYEQYF. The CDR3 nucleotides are TGCAGTGCTAGAGTTGACTACGAGCAGTACTTC.

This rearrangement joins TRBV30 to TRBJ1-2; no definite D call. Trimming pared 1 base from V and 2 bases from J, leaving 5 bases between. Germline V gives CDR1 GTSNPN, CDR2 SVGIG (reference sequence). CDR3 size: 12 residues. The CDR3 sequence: CAWSDLNYGYTF. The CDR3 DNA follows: TGTGCCTGGAGTGATTTGAACTATGGCTACACCTTC.

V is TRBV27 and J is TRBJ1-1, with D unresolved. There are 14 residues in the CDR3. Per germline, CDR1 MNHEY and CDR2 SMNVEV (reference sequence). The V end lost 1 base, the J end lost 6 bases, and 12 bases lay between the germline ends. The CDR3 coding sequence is TGTGCCAGCAGTTTATTTTTTTTGGGGTCTGAAGCTTTCTTT. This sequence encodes CASSLFFLGSEAFF.

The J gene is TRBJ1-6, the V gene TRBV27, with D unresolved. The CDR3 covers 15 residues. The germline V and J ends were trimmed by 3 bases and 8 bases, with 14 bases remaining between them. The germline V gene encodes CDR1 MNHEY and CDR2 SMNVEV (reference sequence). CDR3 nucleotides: TGTGCCAGCAGTTTCGATTCCGACGGTTATTCACCCCTCCACTTT. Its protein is CASSFDSDGYSPLHF.

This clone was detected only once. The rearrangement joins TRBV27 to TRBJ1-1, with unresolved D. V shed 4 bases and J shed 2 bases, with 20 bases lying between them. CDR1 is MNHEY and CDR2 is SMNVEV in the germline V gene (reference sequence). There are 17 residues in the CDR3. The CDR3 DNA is TGTGCCAGCAGTTCCGACCCTCGACGGGTGGGTAACACTGAAGCTTTCTTT. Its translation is CASSSDPRRVGNTEAFF.

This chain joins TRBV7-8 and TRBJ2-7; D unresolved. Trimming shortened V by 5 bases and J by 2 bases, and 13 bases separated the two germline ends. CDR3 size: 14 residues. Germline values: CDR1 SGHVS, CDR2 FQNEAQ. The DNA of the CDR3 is TGTGCCAGCAGCCGCCAGGAGAACGCCTACGAGCAGTACTTC. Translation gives CASSRQENAYEQYF.